This T cell receptor beta chain was documented in a study of post-analysis software for immune sequencing data. Across the study: Disease trajectories encompassed relapsing-remitting, secondary progressive and progressive-relapsing multiple sclerosis. General study results and limits: The authors found that F measure strongly co-clustered same-batch samples. TRBV5-6, TRBV5-1 and TRBV20-1 were among four or five TRBV segments more frequent in patients than controls. Diversity measured as normalized Chao1 was significantly lower in multiple sclerosis patients than in controls.

The CDR3 totals 14 residues. CDR1 and CDR2 from the germline V gene are DFQATT and SNEGSKA (reference sequence). The V gene end was trimmed by 6 bases and the J gene end by 0 bases; junction bases not matched to a gene: 1. In regard to this clonotype: Its antigen is not identified.

TCR beta cDNA libraries had unique molecular identifiers. TCRdb passed the PCR reads through MiXCR, listing each CDR3 protein once. The sample has around 770,000 distinct CDR3 sequences, approximately 44% seen once. This chain uses TRBV20-1 with TRBJ1-3; 11 nucleotides align to TRBD1. This clonotype was obtained from a girl aged 10 to 17 with multiple sclerosis. The sequencing sample was made of blood. Here the CDR3 DNA reads TGCAGTGCCGGACAGGGGGCCTCTGGAAACACCATATATTTT. The encoded protein is CSAGQGASGNTIYF.